This T cell receptor beta chain came from a study of neurological immune-mediated disorders. This clonotype has ten or more counts. Trimming took off 0 bases at V and 1 base at J, with 13 bases between the two ends. The CDR3 is 16 residues long. CDR1 SGHDT and CDR2 YYEEEE come from the germline V gene. A single record per CDR3 protein comes from TCRdb applying MiXCR to the 5' RACE reads. The sample carries approximately 38,000 distinct CDR3 sequences, approximately 10% recorded once. The sequence was obtained from a young woman with HTLV-1-associated myelopathy (HAM/TSP). The chain couples TRBV5-6 to TRBJ1-1; perhaps TRBD1 as D (5 bases). Sample: CD4+ T cells from blood. CDR3 nucleotides: TGTGCCAGCAGCTTGGGGTCGTGGGGGGAGAACACTGAAGCTTTCTTT. It encodes CASSLGSWGENTEAFF.